Below, one T cell receptor beta chain is given with its context. This clonotype was detected many times. It lacks a known antigen. No much larger clone exists at a distance of one base, and base qualities are not known. The sample originates from a study of T-cell memory formation after mild COVID-19 (dated by TCRdb to the early 2020s). Background for the entire study: TCR sequence clusters from the two donors were found to be largely donor specific. The cohort comprised two young, previously healthy adult volunteers, one female and one male. T-cell clones expanding and contracting after mild COVID-19 in two donors were tracked by longitudinal TCRalpha and TCRbeta repertoire sequencing. Paper-wide results and their limitations: The study included only a couple of mild cases, and larger cohorts that include severe cases with pre-infection samples were judged to be necessary. Some responding clones were detected in pre-infection memory, which suggested that pre-existing cross-reactive memory T cells had joined the SARS-CoV-2 response. SARS-CoV-2 specificity was not confirmed for the second-wave clones peaking on day 37. Clones that contracted from day 15 to 85 showed balanced CD4/CD8 phenotypes, whereas a second wave of clones that expanded from day 15 to 37 leaned towards CD4+. Contracting CD4+ clones were located mainly in the CM and EM memory subsets, whereas CD8+ clones were found to be enriched in EMRA.

Ficoll-Paque density gradient centrifugation was the method used to isolate PBMCs. The instrument given in TCRdb is Illumina NovaSeq 6000. TCRalpha and TCRbeta cDNA libraries were built by 5'RACE with constant-segment primers, adding sample barcodes and unique molecular identifiers. RNA was extracted from every sample with Trizol reagent. Amplification of the libraries took two PCR steps, and the second step added a second sample barcode plus Illumina TruSeq adapters. Libraries were sequenced on an Illumina NovaSeq with 2 x 150 bp paired-end reads. The original pipeline was this. The reads were demultiplexed and collapsed into UMI-guided consensus sequences using migec v1.2.7. With mixcr v2.1.11, UMI consensuses were aligned to TRA and TRB V and J templates and assembled into clonotypes. Clonotypes were classified as expanded or contracted when called significant by both edgeR and NoisET, with noise models trained on biological replicates. edgeR calls used a false discovery rate-adjusted p below 0.01 and a log2 fold-change threshold of 1. As an exploratory analysis of dynamics, PCA with hierarchical clustering was applied to max-normalized trajectories of the 1000 most abundant clonotypes. Separately sequenced CD4+ and CD8+ repertoires were used to assign the CD4 or CD8 phenotype of responding clones. TCRdb reprocessed the public reads (quality trimming at Q25 with fastp, clone calling with MiXCR) and kept in-frame beta chains. Identical CDR3 proteins give one entry, which carries the most common genes and DNA. TCRdb's processing, not the authors', yielded these V and J calls. The sample yields 44,000 or so distinct CDR3 sequences; about a tenth were counted once. The leading ten clones occupy 10% to 15% of the sample.

The TCR comes from an adult woman who had mild COVID-19 (a few samples of this study predate the infection). The sample titles of this study are shuffled in the database, so cell type and time point are left out; the donor was told from shared clones. The sample comprised PBMCs or a T cell subset sorted from them (not recorded which).

The CDR3 is CASSFSTGYGYTF. The DNA sequence is as follows: TGTGCCAGCAGCTTCAGTACGGGCTATGGCTACACCTTC. The receptor chain draws on TRBV7-8 and TRBJ1-2, with the D gene not confidently named. V and J lose 3 bases and 4 bases, and a span of 9 bases separates them. The CDR3 runs 13 residues from the cysteine to the phenylalanine. CDR3 DNA is the only sequence kept; it has 39 bases, read in frame from the first base. CDR1 is given as SGHVS and CDR2 as FQNEAQ, both from the germline V gene.